The 19 T cell receptor beta chains reported below all come from one sample, sequenced in a study of OX40 agonist ivuxolimab in advanced cancers. This table comes from immunoSEQ multiplex PCR, and its TCRdb copy is limited to in-frame clones, with some not included. The profile covers around 79,000 clones, with about 92% appearing a single time and 10% taken by the ten largest. The sample in question was CD4+ or CD8+ T cells sorted from blood, obtained in a trial of the OX40 agonist ivuxolimab. The receptors come from an adult with an advanced solid tumor such as melanoma, head and neck, liver or kidney cancer.

The V call is TRBV30, the J call TRBJ2-1, with D perhaps TRBD2 (6 bases). The CDR3 is 13 amino acids. Germline assignment: CDR1 GTSNPN and CDR2 SVGIG (reference sequence). The germline V and J ends were trimmed by 2 bases and 8 bases, with 13 bases remaining between them. The CDR3, as DNA: TGTGCCTGGAGTTCGGGGAGGTCCGATGAGCAGTTCTTC. Protein sequence: CAWSSGRSDEQFF.

The rearrangement links TRBV25-1 to TRBJ1-1; D remains ambiguous. Germline-derived CDR1 and CDR2 are MGHDK and SYGVNS. This CDR3 is 12 amino acids long. Trimming stripped 3 bases from V and 3 bases from J, with 5 bases between. The CDR3 is CASSDPDTEAFF. CDR3 nucleotide sequence: TGTGCCAGCAGTGACCCAGACACTGAAGCTTTCTTT.

This sequence joins TRBV11-2 and TRBJ2-5; no definite D call. CDR1 and CDR2 (germline): SGHAT, FQNNGV. V lost 0 bases, J lost 5 bases, and 4 bases lay in between. This CDR3 is built from 12 residues. The CDR3 spells CASSLDAETQYF. CDR3 DNA: TGTGCCAGCAGCTTAGATGCGGAGACCCAGTACTTC.

The chain has TRBV9 and TRBJ1-1; perhaps TRBD1 as D (5 bases). This CDR3 spans 13 amino acids. Germline V gives CDR1 SGDLS, CDR2 YYNGEE. V lost 7 bases and J 7 bases, leaving 17 bases between the germline ends. The CDR3 bases are TGTGCCAGCGGGCCTCAGGGTGGGGGTGAAGCTTTCTTT. Translation: CASGPQGGGEAFF.

This rearrangement joins TRBV5-6 to TRBJ2-2; D may be TRBD2 (5 bases). The V end was cut by 4 bases, the J end by 6 bases, with 19 bases between. CDR1 and CDR2 from the germline V gene are SGHDT and YYEEEE. The length of the CDR3 is 16 residues. The CDR3 loop reads CASSPPGKEVPGELFF. In DNA, the CDR3 is TGTGCCAGCAGCCCCCCGGGGAAGGAGGTCCCCGGGGAGCTGTTTTTT.

The chain uses TRBV4-3 and TRBJ1-1; D gene uncertain. CDR1 LGHNA and CDR2 YSLEER come from the germline V gene. The CDR3 consists of 15 residues. Trimming cost V 0 bases and J 0 bases, with 8 bases left between them. The CDR3 loop is CASSQDLTVNTEAFF. The CDR3 bases are TGCGCCAGCAGCCAAGATCTGACCGTGAACACTGAAGCTTTCTTT.

The V and J genes are TRBV5-6 and TRBJ1-2, with TRBD1 matching 9 bases. Germline V CDR1 and CDR2: SGHDT, YYEEEE. The CDR3 is 14 residues long. The ends lost 0 bases at V and 7 bases at J; junction bases unmatched: 4. The CDR3, as DNA: TGTGCCAGCAGCTTGGTGGGACAGGGCTCTGGCTACACCTTC. Its protein product is CASSLVGQGSGYTF.

This chain joins TRBV10-2 and TRBJ2-7; D remains ambiguous. Looked up from germline, CDR1 is WSHSY and CDR2 is SAAADI. V lost 5 bases and J 2 bases, leaving 10 bases between the germline ends. The CDR3 runs to 13 residues. In DNA form, the CDR3 reads TGCGCCAGCAGTCCAGAACGCACCTACGAGCAGTACTTC. Amino acids: CASSPERTYEQYF.

This chain joins TRBV7-6 and TRBJ2-7; D might be TRBD1 (5 bases). The CDR3 has 15 residues. The V end was cut by 5 bases, the J end by 2 bases, with 16 bases between. The germline V gene has CDR1 SGHVS and CDR2 FNYEAQ. The CDR3, as DNA: TGTGCCAGCAGCGACACAGGAGCCGCCACCTACGAGCAGTACTTC. Protein product: CASSDTGAATYEQYF.

This chain uses TRBV30 with TRBJ2-1; weak D call: TRBD1 (6 bases). Germline V lookup: CDR1 GTSNPN, CDR2 SVGIG (reference sequence). Trimming removed 2 bases at V and 5 bases at J, with 10 bases between. This CDR3 is built from 13 residues. The CDR3 DNA reads TGTGCCTGGAGTAGGGGGTTCGACAATGAGCAGTTCTTC. Residues: CAWSRGFDNEQFF.

This clone appeared once. This rearrangement joins TRBV4-1 to TRBJ2-7, with 7 bases lining up with TRBD1. CDR1 MGHRA and CDR2 YSYEKL come from the germline V gene. There are 14 residues in the CDR3. With 0 bases clipped from V and 5 bases from J, the junction kept 4 bases outside the gene matches. Written as DNA, the CDR3 is TGCGCCAGCAGCCAAGAAAGGGGGCTGAACGAGCAGTACTTC. This codes for CASSQERGLNEQYF.

The CDR3 region is CASSQDRRQGATDTQYF. The CDR3 nucleotides read TGTGCCAGCAGCCAAGATCGGAGACAGGGGGCAACAGATACGCAGTATTTT. This chain links TRBV14 with TRBJ2-3; 10 nucleotides align to TRBD1. The germline V gene encodes CDR1 SGHDN and CDR2 FVKESK. The CDR3 sequence is 17 residues long. The V and J ends lost 0 bases and 3 bases, in that order; junction bases with no gene match: 6.

The chain is built from TRBV13 and TRBJ1-2; the D gene is possibly TRBD1 (5 bases). V lost 5 bases and J 1 base, leaving 11 bases between the germline ends. The CDR3 totals 14 residues. The germline V gene encodes CDR1 PRHDT and CDR2 FYEKMQ (reference sequence). CDR3 in amino acids: CASSQQELNYGYTF. The DNA for the CDR3 is TGTGCCAGCAGCCAACAGGAGCTTAACTATGGCTACACCTTC.

This clone was observed a single time. V gene TRBV15 combines with J gene TRBJ1-2; D remains ambiguous. Germline CDR1 reads LNHNV; CDR2 reads YYDKDF (reference sequence). Trimming pared 8 bases from V and 1 base from J, leaving 17 bases between. The CDR3 length is 15 residues. In DNA, the CDR3 is TGTGCCACCTCCGGGTACCGGAAGAATAACTATGGCTACACCTTC. It specifies CATSGYRKNNYGYTF.

CDR3 sequence: CASSLSNLGYTF. CDR3 coding DNA: TGTGCCAGCAGCTTATCGAACCTAGGCTACACCTTC. The chain joins TRBV7-9 to TRBJ1-2, with D unresolved. Trimming pared 2 bases from V and 8 bases from J, leaving 9 bases between. The germline V gene encodes CDR1 SEHNR and CDR2 FQNEAQ (reference sequence). The CDR3 covers 12 residues.

The chain has TRBV4-1 and TRBJ2-7; a possible D gene is TRBD1 (6 bases). Germline lookup yields CDR1 MGHRA and CDR2 YSYEKL. Trimming pared 1 base from V and 0 bases from J, leaving 10 bases between. This CDR3 comprises 15 residues. CDR3 DNA: TGCGCCAGCAGCCAAGGAGGGGGTTTCTCCTACGAGCAGTACTTC. Encoded protein: CASSQGGGFSYEQYF.

The chain is built from TRBV7-8 and TRBJ2-1, with TRBD2 matching 12 bases. The germline gives CDR1 SGHVS, CDR2 FQNEAQ. With V trimmed by 1 base and J by 6 bases, 7 bases remained unmatched. The CDR3 is made up of 17 amino acids. The CDR3: CASSLGLAGGLFNEQFF. The CDR3 nucleotides are TGTGCCAGCAGCTTAGGGCTAGCGGGGGGGCTTTTCAATGAGCAGTTCTTC.

The chain has TRBV19 and TRBJ1-1; no clear D gene. The germline V gene encodes CDR1 LNHDA and CDR2 SQIVND (reference sequence). V lost 1 base, J lost 0 bases, and 12 bases lay in between. The length of the CDR3 is 16 residues. The CDR3 is CASSIAWGQMNTEAFF. CDR3 sequence (DNA): TGTGCCAGTAGTATAGCTTGGGGTCAGATGAACACTGAAGCTTTCTTT.

This clone was detected once. The chain recombines TRBV7-9 with TRBJ1-1; perhaps TRBD1 as D (5 bases). Trimming left V 8 bases short and J 3 bases short, with 13 bases between. Looked up from germline, CDR1 is SEHNR and CDR2 is FQNEAQ (reference sequence). CDR3 length: 13 amino acids. The CDR3 sequence is CASGTRSHTEAFF. The CDR3 DNA reads TGTGCCAGCGGGACCCGTAGCCACACTGAAGCTTTCTTT.